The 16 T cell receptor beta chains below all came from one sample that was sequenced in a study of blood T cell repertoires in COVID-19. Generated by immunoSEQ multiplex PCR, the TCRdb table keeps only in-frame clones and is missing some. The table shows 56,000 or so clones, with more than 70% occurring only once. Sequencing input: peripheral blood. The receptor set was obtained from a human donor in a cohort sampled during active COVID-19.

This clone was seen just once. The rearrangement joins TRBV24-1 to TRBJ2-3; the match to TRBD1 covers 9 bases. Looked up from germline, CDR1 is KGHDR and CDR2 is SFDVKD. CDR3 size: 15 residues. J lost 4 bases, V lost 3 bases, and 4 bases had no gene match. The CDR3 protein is CATSDTRQGADTQYF. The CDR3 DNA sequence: TGTGCCACCAGTGATACCCGACAGGGGGCAGATACGCAGTATTTT.

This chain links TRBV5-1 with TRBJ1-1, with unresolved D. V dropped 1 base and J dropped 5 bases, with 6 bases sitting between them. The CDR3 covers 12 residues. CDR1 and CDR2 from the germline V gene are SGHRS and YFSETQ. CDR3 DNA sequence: TGCGCCAGCAGCTTGCCGGGAACTGAAGCTTTCTTT. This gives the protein CASSLPGTEAFF. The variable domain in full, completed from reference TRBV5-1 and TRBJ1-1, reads KAGVTQTPRYLIKTRGQQVTLSCSPISGHRSVSWYQQTPGQGLQFLFEYFSETQRNKGNFPGRFSGRQFSNSRSEMNVSTLELGDSALYLCASSLPGTEAFFGQGTRLTVV.

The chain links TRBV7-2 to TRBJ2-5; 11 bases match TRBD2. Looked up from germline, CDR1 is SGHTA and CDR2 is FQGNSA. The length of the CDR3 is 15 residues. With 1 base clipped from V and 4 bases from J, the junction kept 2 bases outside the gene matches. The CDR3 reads CASSLVAGGAETQYF. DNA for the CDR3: TGTGCCAGCAGCTTAGTAGCGGGGGGGGCAGAGACCCAGTACTTC.

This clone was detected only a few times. Here the CDR3 DNA reads TGTGCCTGGAGTGGCAGGGGGTACGAGCAGTACTTC. Translating it yields CAWSGRGYEQYF. The V gene is TRBV30, the J gene TRBJ2-7; 7 bases line up with TRBD1. The J segment lost 4 bases and the V segment lost 1 base, leaving 1 base of the junction unmatched. Germline values: CDR1 GTSNPN, CDR2 SVGIG (reference sequence). The CDR3 spans 12 residues.

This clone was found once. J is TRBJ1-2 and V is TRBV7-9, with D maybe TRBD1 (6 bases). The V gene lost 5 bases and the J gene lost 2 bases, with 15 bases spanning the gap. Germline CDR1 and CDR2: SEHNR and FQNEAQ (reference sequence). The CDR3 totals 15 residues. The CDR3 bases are TGTGCCAGCAGCCAGACCACGACAGGAAACTATGGCTACACCTTC. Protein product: CASSQTTTGNYGYTF.

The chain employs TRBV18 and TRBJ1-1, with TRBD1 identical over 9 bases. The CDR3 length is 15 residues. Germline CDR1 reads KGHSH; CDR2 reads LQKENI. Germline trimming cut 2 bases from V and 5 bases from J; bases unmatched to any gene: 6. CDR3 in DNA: TGTGCCAGCTCACCAAGTGAGACAGGGGGGACTGAAGCTTTCTTT. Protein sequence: CASSPSETGGTEAFF.

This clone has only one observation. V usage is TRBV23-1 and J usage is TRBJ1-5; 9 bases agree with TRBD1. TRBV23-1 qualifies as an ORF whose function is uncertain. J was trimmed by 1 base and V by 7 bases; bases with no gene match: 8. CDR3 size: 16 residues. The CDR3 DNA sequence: TGCGCCAGCAATAGACAGGGGGTACTCAGCAATCAGCCCCAGCATTTT. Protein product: CASNRQGVLSNQPQHF.

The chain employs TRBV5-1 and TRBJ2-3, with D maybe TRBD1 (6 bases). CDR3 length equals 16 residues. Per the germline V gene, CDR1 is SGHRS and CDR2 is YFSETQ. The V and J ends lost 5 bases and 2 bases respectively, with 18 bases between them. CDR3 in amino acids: CASRQFRDTVTDTQYF. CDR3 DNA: TGCGCCAGCAGACAATTCCGGGACACTGTCACAGATACGCAGTATTTT. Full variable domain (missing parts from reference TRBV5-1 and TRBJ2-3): KAGVTQTPRYLIKTRGQQVTLSCSPISGHRSVSWYQQTPGQGLQFLFEYFSETQRNKGNFPGRFSGRQFSNSRSEMNVSTLELGDSALYLCASRQFRDTVTDTQYFGPGTRLTVL.

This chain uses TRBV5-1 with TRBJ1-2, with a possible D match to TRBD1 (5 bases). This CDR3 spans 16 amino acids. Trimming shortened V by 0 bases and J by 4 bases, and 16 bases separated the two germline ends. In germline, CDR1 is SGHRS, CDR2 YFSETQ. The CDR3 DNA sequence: TGCGCCAGCAGCTTGGATGTGGGGGGTTTGGGCTATGGCTACACCTTC. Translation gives CASSLDVGGLGYGYTF.

CDR3 coding DNA: TGCGCCAGCAGCTTGGCCGTTGGGGGGGACACAGATACGCAGTATTTT. Translated: CASSLAVGGDTDTQYF. The chain recombines TRBV5-1 with TRBJ2-3; 7 bases align to TRBD2. Unmatched junction bases numbered 6, after V lost 0 bases and J lost 2 bases. Per the germline V gene, CDR1 is SGHRS and CDR2 is YFSETQ. The CDR3 consists of 16 residues.

CDR3 bases: TGTGCCAGCAGTTACTCCGGGACTAGCACAGATACGCAGTATTTT. This sequence encodes CASSYSGTSTDTQYF. This chain uses TRBV6-5 with TRBJ2-3; maybe TRBD2 (6 bases). The ends were cut back, 0 bases at V and 0 bases at J, with 7 bases in the middle. The CDR3 is made up of 15 amino acids. Germline V gene sequence: CDR1 MNHEY, CDR2 SVGAGI.

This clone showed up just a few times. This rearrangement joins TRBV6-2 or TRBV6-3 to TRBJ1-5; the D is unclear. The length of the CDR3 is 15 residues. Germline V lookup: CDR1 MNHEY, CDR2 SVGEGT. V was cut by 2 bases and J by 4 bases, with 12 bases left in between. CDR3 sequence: CASSYVGERNQPQHF. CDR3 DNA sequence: TGTGCCAGCAGTTACGTCGGGGAAAGAAATCAGCCCCAGCATTTT.

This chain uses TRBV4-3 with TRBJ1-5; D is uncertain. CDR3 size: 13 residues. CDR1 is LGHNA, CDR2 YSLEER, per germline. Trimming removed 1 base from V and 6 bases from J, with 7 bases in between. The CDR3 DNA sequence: TGCGCCAGCAGCCAAGTGCTCGGTCAGCCCCAGCATTTT. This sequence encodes CASSQVLGQPQHF.

CDR3 amino acids: CASRTDSYTGELFF. The CDR3 DNA reads as TGTGCCAGCAGGACGGACAGCTACACCGGGGAGCTGTTTTTT. The rearrangement joins TRBV6-6 to TRBJ2-2; TRBD1 might be the D (6 bases). CDR3 size: 14 residues. Germline V lookup: CDR1 MNHNY, CDR2 SVGAGI (reference sequence). V was cut by 6 bases and J by 3 bases, with 11 bases left in between.

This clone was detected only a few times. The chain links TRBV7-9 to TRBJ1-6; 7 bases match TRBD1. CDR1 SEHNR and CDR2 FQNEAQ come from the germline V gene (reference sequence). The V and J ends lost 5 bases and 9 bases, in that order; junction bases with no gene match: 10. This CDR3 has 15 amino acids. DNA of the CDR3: TGTGCCAGCAGCCAAGACAGGGATTTAGGTTCACCCCTCCACTTT. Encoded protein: CASSQDRDLGSPLHF.

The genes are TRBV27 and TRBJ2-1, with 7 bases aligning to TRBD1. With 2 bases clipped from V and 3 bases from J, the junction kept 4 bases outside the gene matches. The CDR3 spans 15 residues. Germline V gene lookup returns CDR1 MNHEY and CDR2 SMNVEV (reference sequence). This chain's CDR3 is CASSLGAGGYNEQFF. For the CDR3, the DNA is TGTGCCAGCAGTTTAGGGGCAGGGGGCTACAATGAGCAGTTCTTC.